A single sample is the source of the 18 T cell receptor beta chains below, sequenced in a study of cytomegalovirus exposure and HLA in healthy donors. Vbeta (60) and Jbeta (13) primers were used in the PCR. Produced via immunoSEQ multiplex PCR; TCRdb's table is partial and in-frame only. The repertoire has 150,000 or so clones, 77% of them found once; the top ten carry approximately 2.1%. The sample consisted of PBMCs. These receptors were obtained from a man aged 50 or older in good health and CMV-seropositive.

The chain recombines TRBV6-1 with TRBJ1-2; TRBD1 agrees at 8 bases. The CDR3 extends over 14 amino acids. Losses at the gene ends were 6 bases for V and 5 bases for J; bases not matched to a gene: 8. From germline, CDR1 is MNHNS and CDR2 SASEGT. This chain's CDR3 is CASSFDRGPYGYTF. The CDR3 DNA is TGTGCCAGCAGCTTCGACAGGGGCCCGTATGGCTACACCTTC.

The chain links TRBV19 to TRBJ1-5; the D is unclear. CDR3 length: 14 amino acids. The V end lost 2 bases, the J end lost 0 bases, and 5 bases lay between the germline ends. The germline CDR1 and CDR2 sequences are LNHDA and SQIVND (reference sequence). Here the CDR3 DNA reads TGTGCCAGTAGTATACAGAATAGCAATCAGCCCCAGCATTTT. It specifies CASSIQNSNQPQHF.

The gene calls are TRBV13 and TRBJ2-5; 10 positions match TRBD2. The J call is uncertain, as TRBJ2-7 better fits the DNA end. CDR1 PRHDT and CDR2 FYEKMQ come from the germline V gene (reference sequence). The CDR3 runs to 13 residues. CDR3 sequence reads: CASRPPSGGEQYF. The CDR3 coding sequence is TGTGCCAGCAGACCCCCTAGCGGGGGCGAGCAGTACTTC.

The rearrangement uses TRBV6-6 and TRBJ1-1; 9 bases map to TRBD1. The CDR3 has 15 residues. V dropped 2 bases and J dropped 4; count of bases not matched to a gene: 5. CDR1 and CDR2 (germline): MNHNY, SVGAGI (reference sequence). CDR3 amino acids: CASSYPGQGGTEAFF. The CDR3 DNA follows: TGTGCCAGCAGTTACCCGGGACAGGGCGGCACTGAAGCTTTCTTT.

Written as DNA, the CDR3 is TGTGCCAGCAGCGTAGAAGGTTCTCAGGGCAGGGGCGAGGAGCTGTTTTTT. It is translated as CASSVEGSQGRGEELFF. The chain combines TRBV9 with TRBJ2-2; D is possibly TRBD1 (6 bases). The germline gives CDR1 SGDLS, CDR2 YYNGEE. CDR3 length equals 17 residues. Between the trimmed V and J ends, which lost 0 bases and 10 bases, there was a span of 22 bases.

CDR3 residues: CAIGQANSGNTIYF. The CDR3 bases are TGTGCCATCGGACAGGCCAACTCTGGAAACACCATATATTTT. The V and J genes are TRBV10-3 and TRBJ1-3, with 7 nucleotides matching TRBD1. The germline CDR1 and CDR2 sequences are ENHRY and SYGVKD. V lost 8 bases to trimming and J lost 0 bases; unmatched junction nucleotides: 4. The CDR3 length is 14 residues.

The rearrangement joins TRBV9 to TRBJ2-5; 9 bases are a match to TRBD2. Germline lookup yields CDR1 SGDLS and CDR2 YYNGEE. The trim removed 3 bases at V and 0 bases at J, leaving 9 bases unmatched. The CDR3 runs 17 residues. The CDR3: CASSDVKRGEHQETQYF. DNA of the CDR3: TGTGCCAGCAGCGACGTAAAGCGGGGGGAACACCAAGAGACCCAGTACTTC.

J is TRBJ2-1 and V is TRBV5-1, with a possible D match to TRBD1 (6 bases). V was clipped by 0 bases and J by 8 bases, with 15 bases between them. There are 15 residues in the CDR3. Germline CDR1 and CDR2: SGHRS and YFSETQ. The CDR3 region is CASSLGLQGDHEQFF. The CDR3 nucleotides read TGCGCCAGCAGCTTGGGCCTACAGGGAGACCATGAGCAGTTCTTC.

This sequence joins TRBV6-5 and TRBJ1-2, with 11 positions matching TRBD1. Germline V gives CDR1 MNHEY, CDR2 SVGAGI. This CDR3 is 15 amino acids long. With V trimmed by 4 bases and J by 3 bases, 4 bases remained unmatched. This chain's CDR3 is CASSSTGQGDYGYTF. The DNA of the CDR3 is TGTGCCAGCAGTTCTACGGGACAGGGGGACTATGGCTACACCTTC.

In this sample, this clone turned up a few times. V and J are TRBV19 and TRBJ1-5, with D unresolved. Germline lookup yields CDR1 LNHDA and CDR2 SQIVND (reference sequence). The CDR3 totals 14 residues. Trimming removed 1 base at V and 0 bases at J, with 4 bases between. The CDR3 sequence is CASSIGLSNQPQHF. The CDR3 DNA sequence: TGTGCCAGTAGTATAGGTCTTAGCAATCAGCCCCAGCATTTT. Full variable domain (remainder filled in from reference TRBV19 and TRBJ1-5): DGGITQSPKYLFRKEGQNVTLSCEQNLNHDAMYWYRQDPGQGLRLIYYSQIVNDFQKGDIAEGYSVSREKKESFPLTVTSAQKNPTAFYLCASSIGLSNQPQHFGDGTRLSIL.

Concerning this clone: The final CDR3 position lacks the conserved phenylalanine or tryptophan, pointing to a likely read error. J is TRBJ2-7 and V is TRBV29-1; 10 bases line up with TRBD1. Germline V gene data show CDR1 as SQVTM and CDR2 as ANQGSEA. This CDR3 contains 16 residues. With V trimmed by 2 bases and J by 3 bases, 10 bases remained unmatched. CDR3 region: CSVELRDRGIRYEQYL. The CDR3 DNA sequence: TGCAGCGTTGAACTCAGGGACAGGGGAATTCGCTACGAGCAGTACCTC.

The chain is built from TRBV27 and TRBJ2-1; TRBD2 matches 8 bases. J gave up 3 bases and V 3 bases, and 7 bases lay outside the gene matches. Germline V gene lookup returns CDR1 MNHEY and CDR2 SMNVEV (reference sequence). The CDR3 runs to 16 residues. Written as DNA, the CDR3 is TGTGCCAGCAGTTTTGCCGGGACTAGGGGCTACAATGAGCAGTTCTTC. This encodes CASSFAGTRGYNEQFF.

This clone was seen once. The rearrangement uses TRBV19 and TRBJ2-3; 8 nucleotides align to TRBD2. This CDR3 spans 17 amino acids. The germline V gene encodes CDR1 LNHDA and CDR2 SQIVND (reference sequence). V lost 3 bases and J lost 2; bases outside the gene matches: 10. CDR3 DNA: TGTGCCAGTAGTATTCCGTATAGCGGGGTTATCACAGATACGCAGTATTTT. Translating it yields CASSIPYSGVITDTQYF. Full variable domain (remainder filled in from reference TRBV19 and TRBJ2-3): DGGITQSPKYLFRKEGQNVTLSCEQNLNHDAMYWYRQDPGQGLRLIYYSQIVNDFQKGDIAEGYSVSREKKESFPLTVTSAQKNPTAFYLCASSIPYSGVITDTQYFGPGTRLTVL.

This chain uses TRBV5-5 with TRBJ2-5; weak D call: TRBD2 (6 bases). CDR3 size: 15 residues. V was cut by 2 bases and J by 5 bases, with 16 bases left in between. CDR1 and CDR2 from the germline V gene are SGHKS and YYEKEE (reference sequence). The CDR3 here is CASSLTSGGVETQYF. For the CDR3, the DNA is TGTGCCAGCAGCTTAACTAGTGGCGGGGTGGAGACCCAGTACTTC.

The V gene is TRBV4-1, the J gene TRBJ1-1; tentative D call: TRBD1 (6 bases). The CDR3 sequence is 17 residues long. The V gene lost 1 base and the J gene lost 5 bases, with 20 bases spanning the gap. Germline values: CDR1 MGHRA, CDR2 YSYEKL. The CDR3 sequence is CASSQGKGQGMGTEAFF. The CDR3 DNA follows: TGCGCCAGCAGCCAAGGTAAAGGGCAGGGGATGGGGACTGAAGCTTTCTTT.

J is TRBJ1-2 and V is TRBV19; 7 bases agree with TRBD1. The V segment lost 6 bases and the J segment 4 bases; nucleotides outside the gene matches: 11. This CDR3 spans 15 amino acids. CDR1 and CDR2 (germline): LNHDA, SQIVND (reference sequence). The CDR3 DNA sequence: TGTGCCAGTAGCGTATCCCAGGCAGGGGGCTATGGCTACACCTTC. Encoded protein: CASSVSQAGGYGYTF.

A remark on this clone: Other DNA sequences within the sample encode an identical CDR3. This chain uses TRBV4-3 with TRBJ1-5; 7 positions agree with TRBD1. The CDR3 runs 15 residues. CDR1 is LGHNA, CDR2 YSLEER, per germline. The trim removed 4 bases at V and 5 bases at J, leaving 8 bases unmatched. In DNA, the CDR3 is TGCGCCAGCAGCCGGCGCCGGGACAGTTATCAGCCCCAGCATTTT. The encoded protein is CASSRRRDSYQPQHF.

The CDR3 DNA reads as TGCGCCACCGACAGATCACCGAACACCGGGGAGCTGTTTTTT. Amino acids: CATDRSPNTGELFF. The V and J genes are TRBV5-1 and TRBJ2-2; D perhaps matches TRBD1 (5 bases). There are 14 residues in the CDR3. Per the germline V gene, CDR1 is SGHRS and CDR2 is YFSETQ. The V end was cut by 9 bases, the J end by 0 bases, with 12 bases between. The variable domain in full, with the rest retrieved from reference TRBV5-1 and TRBJ2-2, is KAGVTQTPRYLIKTRGQQVTLSCSPISGHRSVSWYQQTPGQGLQFLFEYFSETQRNKGNFPGRFSGRQFSNSRSEMNVSTLELGDSALYLCATDRSPNTGELFFGEGSRLTVL.